This is a list of T cell receptor beta chains from one sample in a study of radiation and T cells in renal cell carcinoma. The repertoire was sequenced with immunoSEQ multiplex PCR; TCRdb's copy has only in-frame clones and lacks some. The sample shows about 25,000 clones, over 45% of them seen only once. Sequences were derived from tumor tissue, sampled from a patient whose treatment was nephrectomy without radiotherapy. The receptors were sampled from a man aged 35-49 years with renal cell carcinoma. CDR3s include the opening cysteine and the closing phenylalanine or tryptophan. The order of the fields is D gene, clone size, V gene, CDR3 length, J gene, CDR3 DNA, CDR3 protein. The D gene is left open where the match is weak. Part of the rows lack a size; the others show once, few, many or a class for expanded clones.

>-|-|TRBV6-1|14|TRBJ2-3
TGTGCCAGCAGTGAGCAGGGAGGCGCAGATACGCAGTATTTT
CASSEQGGADTQYF
>-|-|TRBV18|13|TRBJ2-5
TGTGCCAGCTCCGGTGGGAGTGTGGAGACCCAGTACTTC
CASSGGSVETQYF
>TRBD2|few|TRBV7-9|15|TRBJ2-7
TGTGCCAGCAGCATACTCTCCCGGGGAGGGCATGAGCAGTACTTC
CASSILSRGGHEQYF
>TRBD2|-|TRBV28|15|TRBJ2-3
TGTGCCAGCAGCTCACTAGCGGATAGCACAGATACGCAGTATTTT
CASSSLADSTDTQYF
>TRBD1|-|TRBV19|14|TRBJ1-2
TGTGCCAGTAGTCCACAGGGGGTAGGCTATGGCTACACCTTC
CASSPQGVGYGYTF
>-|-|TRBV7-9|14|TRBJ1-1
TGTGCCAGCAGCTTTTTCGGAGGGAACACTGAAGCTTTCTTT
CASSFFGGNTEAFF
>TRBD2|few|TRBV6-4|18|TRBJ2-1
TGTGCCAGCAGTGCCTCGGGACTAGCGGGAGGGGGATACAATGAGCAGTTCTTC
CASSASGLAGGGYNEQFF
>-|-|TRBV7-8|15|TRBJ1-3
TGTGCCAGCAGCTTAGCGGCAGACTCTGGAAACACCATATATTTT
CASSLAADSGNTIYF
>-|medium-sized|TRBV19|13|TRBJ1-1
TGTGCCAGTAGTATATCCCGAAACACTGAAGCTTTCTTT
CASSISRNTEAFF
>-|-|TRBV21-1|15|TRBJ2-6
TGTGCCAGCAGCAAGGACAACTCTGGGGCCAACGTCCTGACTTTC
CASSKDNSGANVLTF
>-|medium-sized|TRBV6-5|14|TRBJ1-6
TGTGCCAGCAGTAGAGGACAGTATGATTCACCCCTCCACTTT
CASSRGQYDSPLHF
>-|many|TRBV5-1|13|TRBJ1-1
TGCGCCAGCAGCCGGGACATGAACACTGAAGCTTTCTTT
CASSRDMNTEAFF
>TRBD1|-|TRBV6-5|14|TRBJ1-6
TGTGCCAGCAGTGGGACAGAGTATAATTCACCCCTCCACTTT
CASSGTEYNSPLHF
>TRBD1|-|TRBV10-3|12|TRBJ1-3
TGTGCCACTTGGGACAGGGGAAACACCATATATTTT
CATWDRGNTIYF
>-|-|TRBV2|14|TRBJ2-5
TGTGCCAGCAGTGAAGGGACACCTGGGGAGACCCAGTACTTC
CASSEGTPGETQYF
>-|-|TRBV5-1|14|TRBJ2-3
TGCGCCAGCAGCACCCTGGGGTACACAGATACGCAGTATTTT
CASSTLGYTDTQYF
>-|-|TRBV9|15|TRBJ1-5
TGTGCCAGCAGCTCATCGGGGCGGTGGGATCAGCCCCAGCATTTT
CASSSSGRWDQPQHF
>TRBD2|-|TRBV5-1|13|TRBJ2-7
TGCGCCAGCAGCTCGTCTAGCGGGTACGAGCAGTACTTC
CASSSSSGYEQYF
>-|-|TRBV29-1|16|TRBJ2-1
TGCAGCGTTGCCCCGGGAGAAGGGGTCCCTCCCGGTGAGCAGTTCTTC
CSVAPGEGVPPGEQFF
>-|-|TRBV4-3|15|TRBJ1-2
TGCGCCAGCAGCCAAGAGGCGACAGCCAACTATGGCTACACCTTC
CASSQEATANYGYTF
>-|many|TRBV2|14|TRBJ1-6
TGTGCCAGCAGTGTCGGACAGTCACGTTCACCCCTCCACTTT
CASSVGQSRSPLHF
>-|-|TRBV5-1|17|TRBJ1-6
TGCGCCAGCAGCTTGGATACCAATACCCAAGGCGGTTCACCCCTCCACTTT
CASSLDTNTQGGSPLHF
>-|-|TRBV7-2|12|TRBJ2-1
TGTGCCAGCAGCGATAATCAGGATGAGCAGTTCTTC
CASSDNQDEQFF
>-|-|TRBV5-1|15|TRBJ1-2
TGCGCCAGCAGCTTGGACCAGGGAGGGAACTATGGCTACACCTTC
CASSLDQGGNYGYTF
>TRBD1|few|TRBV18|17|TRBJ1-2
TGTGCCAGCTCACCATCCCGGGACAGAGAGGCACGCTATGGCTACACCTTC
CASSPSRDREARYGYTF
>-|-|TRBV7-2|15|TRBJ1-1
TGTGCCAGCAGCTTCAGAGGGGCCCCGAACACTGAAGCTTTCTTT
CASSFRGAPNTEAFF
>TRBD2|-|TRBV27|15|TRBJ2-3
TGTGCCAGCAGTTTAACAGCGGGGAGCACAGATACGCAGTATTTT
CASSLTAGSTDTQYF
>TRBD2|few|TRBV7-2|15|TRBJ2-1
TGTGCCAGCAGCCCTTACCTAGCGGGGGGGCATGAGCAGTTCTTC
CASSPYLAGGHEQFF
>-|-|TRBV10-1|15|TRBJ2-3
TGCGCCAGCAGTGATTCCTCCTTCAACACAGATACGCAGTATTTT
CASSDSSFNTDTQYF
>-|few|TRBV2|13|TRBJ1-6
TGTGCCACCGCTGACAGGAAGAATTCACCCCTCCACTTT
CATADRKNSPLHF
>TRBD1|-|TRBV7-9|16|TRBJ2-2
TGTGCCAGCAGCTCTCCGGGACAGGGCAACACCGGGGAGCTGTTTTTT
CASSSPGQGNTGELFF
>TRBD2|few|TRBV9|15|TRBJ2-7
TGTGCCAGCAGCGCGGGACTAGCGGTAACCTACGAGCAGTACTTC
CASSAGLAVTYEQYF
>-|many|TRBV28|13|TRBJ1-2
TGTGCCAGCAGCCCTACAGGGAACTATGGCTACACCTTC
CASSPTGNYGYTF
>-|-|TRBV5-1|13|TRBJ1-2
TGCGCCAGCAGCTCTGACGGTAACTATGGCTACACCTTC
CASSSDGNYGYTF
>TRBD1|few|TRBV28|13|TRBJ1-1
TGTGCCAGCAGGCGACAGGGCTACACTGAAGCTTTCTTT
CASRRQGYTEAFF
>TRBD1|many|TRBV7-9|14|TRBJ2-1
TGTGCCAGCAGCTTTCGGGACAGGGACAATGAGCAGTTCTTC
CASSFRDRDNEQFF
>-|-|TRBV27|16|TRBJ1-5
TGTGCCAGCAGTTTATCGGGTAGGGGAGGCAATCAGCCCCAGCATTTT
CASSLSGRGGNQPQHF
>-|-|TRBV5-1|16|TRBJ1-2
TGCGCCAGCAGCTTCCGACAGGCCAATATAAACTATGGCTACACCTTC
CASSFRQANINYGYTF
>TRBD1|-|TRBV5-1|16|TRBJ1-6
TGCGCCAGCAGCTTGCTAGGGGGACAGGGCGAATCACCCCTCCACTTT
CASSLLGGQGESPLHF
>-|-|TRBV10-1|14|TRBJ2-3
TGCGCCAGCAGTGTGGCGGTGGGGGCAGATACGCAGTATTTT
CASSVAVGADTQYF
>-|few|TRBV19|12|TRBJ1-1
TGTGCCAGTAGTATGGGAATAGAAAGGAGGGCGTTT
CASSMGIERRAF
>-|-|TRBV21-1|14|TRBJ2-1
TGTGCCAGCAGCATATGGGACACCTACAATGAGCAGTTCTTC
CASSIWDTYNEQFF
>-|many|TRBV6-5|14|TRBJ1-6
TGTGCCAGCAGTTACTCAGGGACCAATTCACCCCTCCACTTT
CASSYSGTNSPLHF
>-|few|TRBV19|14|TRBJ1-6
TGTGCCAGTAGTATCTCGTCAGGGGATTCACCCCTCCACTTT
CASSISSGDSPLHF
>-|once|TRBV19|15|TRBJ1-5
TGTGCCAGTAGTATCTGGACAGATAGCAATCAGCCCCAGCATTTT
CASSIWTDSNQPQHF
>-|-|TRBV5-1|15|TRBJ1-2
TGCGCCAGCAGCTTGGCAGTGCGAACTAACTATGGCTACACCTTC
CASSLAVRTNYGYTF